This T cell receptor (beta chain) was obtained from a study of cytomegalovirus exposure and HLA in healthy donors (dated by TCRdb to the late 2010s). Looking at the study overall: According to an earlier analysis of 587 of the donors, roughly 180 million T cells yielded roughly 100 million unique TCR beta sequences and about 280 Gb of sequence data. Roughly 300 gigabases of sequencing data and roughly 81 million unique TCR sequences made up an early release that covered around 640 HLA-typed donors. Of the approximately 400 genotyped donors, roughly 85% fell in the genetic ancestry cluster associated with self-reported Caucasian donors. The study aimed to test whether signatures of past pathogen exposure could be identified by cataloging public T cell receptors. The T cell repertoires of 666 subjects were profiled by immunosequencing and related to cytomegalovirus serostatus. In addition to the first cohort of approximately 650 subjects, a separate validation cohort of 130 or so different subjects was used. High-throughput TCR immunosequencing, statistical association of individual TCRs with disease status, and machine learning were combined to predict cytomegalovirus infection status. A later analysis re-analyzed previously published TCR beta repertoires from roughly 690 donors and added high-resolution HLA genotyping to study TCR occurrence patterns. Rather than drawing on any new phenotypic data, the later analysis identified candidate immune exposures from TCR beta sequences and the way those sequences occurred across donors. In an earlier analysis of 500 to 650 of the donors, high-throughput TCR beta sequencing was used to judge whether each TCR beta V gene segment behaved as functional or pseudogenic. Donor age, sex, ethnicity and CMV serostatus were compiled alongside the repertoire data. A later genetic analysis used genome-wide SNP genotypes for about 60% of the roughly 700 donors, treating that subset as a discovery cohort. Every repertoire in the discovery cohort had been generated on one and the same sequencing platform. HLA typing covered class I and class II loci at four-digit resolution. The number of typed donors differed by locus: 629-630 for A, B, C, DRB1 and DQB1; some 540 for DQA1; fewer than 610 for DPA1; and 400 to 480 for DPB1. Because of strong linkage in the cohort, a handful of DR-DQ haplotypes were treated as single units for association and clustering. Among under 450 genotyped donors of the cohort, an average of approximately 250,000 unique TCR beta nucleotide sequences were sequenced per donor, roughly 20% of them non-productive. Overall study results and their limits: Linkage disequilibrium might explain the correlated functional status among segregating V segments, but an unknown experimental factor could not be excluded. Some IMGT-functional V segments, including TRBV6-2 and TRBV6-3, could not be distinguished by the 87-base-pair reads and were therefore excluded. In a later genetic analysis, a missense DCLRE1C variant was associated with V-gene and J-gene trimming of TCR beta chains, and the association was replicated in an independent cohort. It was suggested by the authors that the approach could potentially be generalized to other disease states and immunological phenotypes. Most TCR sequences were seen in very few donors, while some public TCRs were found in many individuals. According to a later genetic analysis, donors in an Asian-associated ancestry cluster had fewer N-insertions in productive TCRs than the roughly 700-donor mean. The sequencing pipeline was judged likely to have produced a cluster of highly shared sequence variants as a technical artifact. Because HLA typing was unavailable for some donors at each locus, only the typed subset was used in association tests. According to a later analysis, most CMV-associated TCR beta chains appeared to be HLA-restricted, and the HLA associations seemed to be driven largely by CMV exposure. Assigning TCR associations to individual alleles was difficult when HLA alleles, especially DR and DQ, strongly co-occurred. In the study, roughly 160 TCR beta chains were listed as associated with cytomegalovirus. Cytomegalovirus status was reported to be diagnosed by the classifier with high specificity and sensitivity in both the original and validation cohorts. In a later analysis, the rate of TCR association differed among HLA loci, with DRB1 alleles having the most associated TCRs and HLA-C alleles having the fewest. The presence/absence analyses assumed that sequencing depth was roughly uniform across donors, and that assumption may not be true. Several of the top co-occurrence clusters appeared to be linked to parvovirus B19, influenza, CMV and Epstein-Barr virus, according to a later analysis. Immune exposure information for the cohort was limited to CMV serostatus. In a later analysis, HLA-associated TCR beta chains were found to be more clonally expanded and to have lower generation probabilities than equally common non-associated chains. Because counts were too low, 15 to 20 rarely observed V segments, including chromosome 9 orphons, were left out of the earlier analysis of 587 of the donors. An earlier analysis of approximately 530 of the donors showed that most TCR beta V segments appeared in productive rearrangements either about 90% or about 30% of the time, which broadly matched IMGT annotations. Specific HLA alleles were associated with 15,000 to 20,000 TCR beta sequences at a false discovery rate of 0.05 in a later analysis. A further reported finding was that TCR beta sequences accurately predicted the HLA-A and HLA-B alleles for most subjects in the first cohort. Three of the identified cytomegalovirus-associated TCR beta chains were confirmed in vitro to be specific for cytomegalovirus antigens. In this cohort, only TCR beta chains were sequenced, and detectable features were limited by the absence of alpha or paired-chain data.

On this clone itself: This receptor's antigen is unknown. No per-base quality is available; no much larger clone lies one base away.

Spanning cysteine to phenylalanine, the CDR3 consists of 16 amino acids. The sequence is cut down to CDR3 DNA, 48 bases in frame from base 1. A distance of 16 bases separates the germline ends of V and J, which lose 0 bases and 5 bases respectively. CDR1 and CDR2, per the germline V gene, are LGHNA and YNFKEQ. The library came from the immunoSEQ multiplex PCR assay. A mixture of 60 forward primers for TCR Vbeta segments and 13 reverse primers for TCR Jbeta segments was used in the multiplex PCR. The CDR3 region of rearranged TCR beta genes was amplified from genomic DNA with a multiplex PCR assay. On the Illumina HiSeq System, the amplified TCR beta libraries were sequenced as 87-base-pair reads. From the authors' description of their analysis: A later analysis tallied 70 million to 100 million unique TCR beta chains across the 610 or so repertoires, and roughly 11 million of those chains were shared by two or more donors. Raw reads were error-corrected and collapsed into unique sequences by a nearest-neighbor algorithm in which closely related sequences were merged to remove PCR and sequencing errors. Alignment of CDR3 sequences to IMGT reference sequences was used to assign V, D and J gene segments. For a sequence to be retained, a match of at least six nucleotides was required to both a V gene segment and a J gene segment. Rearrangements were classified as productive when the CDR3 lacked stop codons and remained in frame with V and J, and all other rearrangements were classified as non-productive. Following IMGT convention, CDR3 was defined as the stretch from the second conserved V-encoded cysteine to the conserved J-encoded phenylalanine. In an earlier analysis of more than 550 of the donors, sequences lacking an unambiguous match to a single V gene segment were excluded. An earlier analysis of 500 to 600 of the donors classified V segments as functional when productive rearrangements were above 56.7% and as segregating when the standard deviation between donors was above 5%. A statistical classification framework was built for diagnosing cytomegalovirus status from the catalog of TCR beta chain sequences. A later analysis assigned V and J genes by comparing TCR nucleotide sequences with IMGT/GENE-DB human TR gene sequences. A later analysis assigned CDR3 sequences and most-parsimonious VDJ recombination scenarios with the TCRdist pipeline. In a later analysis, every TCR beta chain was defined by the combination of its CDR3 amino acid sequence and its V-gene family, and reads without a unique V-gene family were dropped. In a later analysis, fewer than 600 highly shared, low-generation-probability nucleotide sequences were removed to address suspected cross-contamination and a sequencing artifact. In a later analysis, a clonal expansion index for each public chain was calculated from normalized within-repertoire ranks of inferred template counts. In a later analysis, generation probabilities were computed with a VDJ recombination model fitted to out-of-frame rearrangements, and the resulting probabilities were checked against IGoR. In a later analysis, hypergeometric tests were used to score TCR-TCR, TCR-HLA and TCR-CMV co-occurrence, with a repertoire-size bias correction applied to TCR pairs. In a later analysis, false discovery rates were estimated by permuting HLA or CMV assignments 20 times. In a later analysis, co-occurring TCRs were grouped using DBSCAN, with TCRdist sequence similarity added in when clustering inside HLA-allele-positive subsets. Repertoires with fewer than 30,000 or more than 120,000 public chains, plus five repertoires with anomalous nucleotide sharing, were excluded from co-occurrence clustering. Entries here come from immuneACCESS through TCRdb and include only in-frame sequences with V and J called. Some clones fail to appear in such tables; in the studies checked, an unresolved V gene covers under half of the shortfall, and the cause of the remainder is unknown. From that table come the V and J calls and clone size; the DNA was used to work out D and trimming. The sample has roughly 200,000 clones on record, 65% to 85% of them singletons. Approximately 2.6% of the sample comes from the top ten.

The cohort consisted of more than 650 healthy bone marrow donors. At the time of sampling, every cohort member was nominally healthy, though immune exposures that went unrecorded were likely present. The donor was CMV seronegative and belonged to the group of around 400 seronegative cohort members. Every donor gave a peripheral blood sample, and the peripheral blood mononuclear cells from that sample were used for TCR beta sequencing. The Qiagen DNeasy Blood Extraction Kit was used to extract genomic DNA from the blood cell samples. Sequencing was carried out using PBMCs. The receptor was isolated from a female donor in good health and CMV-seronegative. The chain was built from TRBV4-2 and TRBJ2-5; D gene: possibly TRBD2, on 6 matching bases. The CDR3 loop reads CASSQDDSLGGETQYF. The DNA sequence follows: TGTGCCAGCAGCCAAGATGACAGCCTGGGAGGTGAGACCCAGTACTTC.